This TCR beta chain is drawn from a study of persistence of HIV-infected CD4 T cells (dated by TCRdb to 2019 to 2021). Regarding the study in general: The study isolated CMV- and HIV-1 Gag-responding CD4+ T cells from ART-treated individuals to examine antigen-driven clonal expansion of HIV-1-infected cells. The median time participants had been on suppressive ART was 8 to 9 years. Peripheral blood samples of up to 180 mL were collected at multiple time points, except for a couple of participants, who underwent leukapheresis at a single time point. TCRbeta sequencing assessed the clonality of all cells in each sorted population, while proviral sequencing assessed the clonality of infected cells. Cross-participant TCR cluster analysis included roughly 8 participants for CMV and 6 or 7 participants for Gag.

Deletion took 2 bases off V and 6 bases off J, with a span of 18 bases between the germline ends. Inclusive of the bounding cysteine and phenylalanine, the CDR3 is 15 residues long. Of all the DNA, just the CDR3 is kept, 45 bases in frame from base 1. For CDR1 and CDR2, the germline V gene lists SGHRS and YFSETQ. The sample's treatment or condition label, in plain terms: suppressive antiretroviral therapy. Lysates of CMV-infected fibroblasts at about 9.3 ug/mL were used to stimulate the cells. Memory populations depleted of antigen-responding cells were obtained by sorting nonresponding CD40L-negative CD69-negative CD45RO-high memory CD4+ T cells. Participants were HIV-1-infected adults who started suppressive ART during chronic infection. For at least 4 years, the participants' plasma HIV-1 RNA had been undetectable, below 50 copies/mL. To be included, a participant needed positive CMV serology and a CD4+ T cell count above 400 cells/uL. Before stimulation, PBMCs were isolated using density centrifugation and then depleted of CD8+ T cells. For around 18 hours, the CD8-depleted PBMCs were stimulated with anti-CD28/CD49d costimulation, a CD40-blocking antibody, and enfuvirtide to prevent new infections. Cell sorting was performed on a Beckman Coulter MoFlo Legacy or XDP sorter, and dead cells were excluded with propidium iodide. The QIAamp DNA Mini Kit was used for genomic DNA extraction from samples above one million cells, and the Quick-DNA Microprep Kit was used otherwise.

What the study reported, not specific to this receptor: Because the TCR analyses were done in bulk, restricting them to just the rare CMV-responding cells that actually carried HIV-1 proviruses was not possible. TCRbeta richness in CMV- and Gag-responding cells was significantly lower than in anti-CD3/anti-CD28-responding cells; CMV-responding cells had higher oligoclonality than CD3/CD28-stimulated and Gag-responding cells. Within the same sorted populations, TCR oligoclonality correlated with proviral oligoclonality. Antigen-responding cells were enriched for expanded CDR3beta sequences that were degenerate, which suggests that CD4+ responses to CMV and Gag underwent convergent selection. The study involved few individuals and tested only a limited range of antigens.

Remarks on this clone: Its target antigen remains unknown. It has no much larger one-base neighbor in the sample; base qualities were not kept.

TCRbeta repertoires were sequenced from genomic DNA with the immunoSEQ hsTCRB assay version 4 in survey mode. Genomic DNA was diluted to about 10 ng/uL, using up to 1 ug per sample for TCRbeta sequencing. In the original analysis: ImmunoSeq Analyzer 3.0 was used for analysis of TCRbeta data, and diversity was computed on productive nucleotide rearrangements. Using the Immunarch R package, the improved Chao index served to estimate lower-bound TCR diversity and the Gini coefficient served to estimate clonality. Nucleotide rearrangements that differed but encoded the same CDR3beta amino acid sequence were counted as separate clonotypes. Differential abundance analysis found TCRbeta sequences that were significantly enriched in antigen-responding cells compared with anti-CD3/anti-CD28-activated cells. GLIPH2 grouped TCRs by predicted peptide-MHC specificity, both within each participant and across combined participant data sets. The source is immuneACCESS, and TCRdb retained only in-frame sequences with V and J called. Part of the clones is not carried over; for the studies checked, unresolved V genes explain less than half of this, and the remainder is unexplained. D and trimming come from the DNA, and the V and J calls and clone size come from that table. The sample table lists roughly 35,000 clones, less than 90% of them with a count of one. The ten largest account for less than 2% of the sample.

This TCR was sampled from an adult man with HIV who was CMV-seropositive. This sample comprised CD4+ T cells sorted from PBMCs after approximately 20-hour stimulation, obtained from a patient who received antiretroviral therapy. The cell subset or site label, read with the paper, signifies: CD40L-CD69- CD45RO-high memory CD4 T cells not responding to CMV lysate. This chain joins TRBV5-1 to TRBJ2-7; the D gene may be TRBD1 or TRBD2, since each aligns over 5 bases. The CDR3 protein: CASSLWDPRRSEQYF. Here is the DNA: TGCGCCAGCAGCTTATGGGACCCCCGGAGGAGCGAGCAGTACTTC.